The present T cell receptor beta chain was sequenced within a study of blood T cell repertoires in COVID-19. Study context: Sites across the United States, Italy and Spain contributed samples from acute and convalescent COVID-19.

The V and J ends lost 1 base and 4 bases respectively, with 13 bases between them. CDR3 length equals 15 residues. CDR1 is SEHNR and CDR2 is FQNEAQ in the germline V gene (reference sequence). Patients of the Seattle cohort, enrolled during active infection, were followed longitudinally. Source study methods: Amplification with reference gene primers provided the estimates of nucleated cell counts. TCRdb keeps only in-frame clones here, not all; method: immunoSEQ multiplex PCR. Clonal size and the V and J genes are those of that table, whereas D and trimming came from the DNA. The profile shows 250,000 to 350,000 clones, about nine tenths of them singletons.

This sequence joins TRBV7-9 and TRBJ1-2; TRBD1 might be the D (5 bases). This receptor was taken from a woman younger than 45 with COVID-19, enrolled during active disease. Source material: peripheral blood. DNA for the CDR3: TGTGCCAGCAGCTTAGGAAGGAGACAGCTCTATGGCTACACCTTC. Amino acids: CASSLGRRQLYGYTF.